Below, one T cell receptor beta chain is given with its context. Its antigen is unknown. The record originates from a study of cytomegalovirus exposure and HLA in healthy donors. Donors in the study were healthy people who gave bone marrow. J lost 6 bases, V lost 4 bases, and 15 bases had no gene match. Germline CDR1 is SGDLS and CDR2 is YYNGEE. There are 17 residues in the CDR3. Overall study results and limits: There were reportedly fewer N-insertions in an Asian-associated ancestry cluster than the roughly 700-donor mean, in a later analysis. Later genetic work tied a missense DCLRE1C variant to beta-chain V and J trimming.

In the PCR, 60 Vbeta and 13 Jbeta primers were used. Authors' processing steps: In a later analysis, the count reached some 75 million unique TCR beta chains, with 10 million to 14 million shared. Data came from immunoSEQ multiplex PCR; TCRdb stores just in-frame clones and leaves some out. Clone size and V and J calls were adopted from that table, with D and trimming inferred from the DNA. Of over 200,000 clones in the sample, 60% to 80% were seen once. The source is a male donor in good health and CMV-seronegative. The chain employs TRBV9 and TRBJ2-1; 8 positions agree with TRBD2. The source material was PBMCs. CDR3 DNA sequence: TGTGCCAGCAGCCCCCGGAAAGGACTAGCAGAGTCCAATGAGCAGTTCTTC. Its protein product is CASSPRKGLAESNEQFF.